What follows are 5 T cell receptor beta chains derived from one specimen sequenced in a study of cytotoxic CD8 clonotypes in ibrutinib-treated CLL. The data were produced by immunoSEQ multiplex PCR, yet TCRdb's version contains in-frame clones alone and is incomplete. This table has approximately 200,000 clones, around three quarters appearing once. The sequencing here drew on PBMCs, taken after 24 months of ibrutinib treatment. These receptors were taken from a human donor with chronic lymphocytic leukemia.

This clone came up a few times. The chain couples TRBV4-1 to TRBJ1-5, with TRBD1 matching over 7 bases. The CDR3 runs to 16 residues. Losses at the gene ends were 3 bases for V and 6 bases for J; bases not matched to a gene: 11. CDR1 is MGHRA and CDR2 is YSYEKL in the germline V gene. The CDR3 DNA sequence: TGCGCCAGCAGCCAGGCCCCCTACAGGGGTCCTCAGCCCCAGCATTTT. It yields the protein CASSQAPYRGPQPQHF.

The chain employs TRBV2 and TRBJ1-5, with TRBD1 matching over 9 bases. The CDR3 is made up of 14 amino acids. CDR1 is SNHLY and CDR2 is FYNNEI in the germline V gene. J lost 7 bases, V lost 5 bases, and 6 bases had no gene match. The CDR3 loop is CASSPRTGVQPQHF. CDR3 nucleotide sequence: TGTGCCAGCAGTCCACGGACAGGGGTACAGCCCCAGCATTTT.

This chain connects TRBV18 to TRBJ2-1, with 8 bases fitting TRBD1. The CDR3 has 14 residues. The V gene end was trimmed by 4 bases and the J gene end by 3 bases; junction bases not matched to a gene: 2. Per the germline V gene, CDR1 is KGHSH and CDR2 is LQKENI. CDR3 DNA: TGTGCCAGCTCACTGGGACAGGACTACAATGAGCAGTTCTTC. Translated: CASSLGQDYNEQFF.

The gene calls are TRBV6-5 and TRBJ1-2; possibly TRBD1 for D (5 bases). V lost 1 base, J lost 2 bases, and 8 bases lay in between. The CDR3 is made up of 14 amino acids. Looked up from germline, CDR1 is MNHEY and CDR2 is SVGAGI. In DNA form, the CDR3 reads TGTGCCAGCAGTTACTACGAGGGGAACTATGGCTACACCTTC. This gives the protein CASSYYEGNYGYTF.

This rearrangement joins TRBV11-3 to TRBJ2-3; D not resolved. The V gene lost 1 base and the J gene lost 4 bases, with 9 bases spanning the gap. The CDR3 is 14 residues long. The germline CDR1 and CDR2 sequences are SGHNT and YENEEA. The CDR3 DNA follows: TGTGCCAGCAGCTTAGGGTTAGCAGCAGATACGCAGTATTTT. This encodes CASSLGLAADTQYF.